These T cell receptor beta chains were read from a single sample in a study of blood T cells in healthy people across ages. One entry per CDR3 protein results from TCRdb running MiXCR on the 5' RACE reads. The table records about 1,800,000 distinct CDR3 sequences, 28% of them present only once. Material: blood. The source is a woman in her twenties or thirties in good health. The CDR3 runs from the conserved cysteine through the conserved F or W. Fields, in order: J gene, D gene, V gene, clone size, CDR3 DNA, CDR3 protein. D genes are given only for firm matches. Rows may omit the clone size; those that give it use once, few, many or a size class.

j_call: TRBJ2-5
d_call: -
v_call: TRBV21-1
clone_size: -
cdr3_nt: TGTGCCAGCACCCAACTCACATCCGGGACAGGGGGCTTCAGGGAGACCCAGTACTTC
cdr3_aa: CASTQLTSGTGGFRETQYF

j_call: TRBJ1-2
d_call: -
v_call: TRBV15
clone_size: few
cdr3_nt: TGTGCCACCAGCAGAGATTTGGGGGGCCTCGGCTACACCTTC
cdr3_aa: CATSRDLGGLGYTF

j_call: TRBJ2-7
d_call: TRBD1
v_call: TRBV5-5
clone_size: -
cdr3_nt: TGTGCCAGCAGCCCCCGGACAGGGAGCTCCTACGAGCGGTACTTC
cdr3_aa: CASSPRTGSSYERYF

j_call: TRBJ2-5
d_call: -
v_call: TRBV10-2
clone_size: many
cdr3_nt: TGCGCCAGCGCCCGGGACACCCAAGAGACCCAGTACTTC
cdr3_aa: CASARDTQETQYF

j_call: TRBJ1-1
d_call: -
v_call: TRBV7-9
clone_size: -
cdr3_nt: TGTGCCAGCAGCTTCGCTCCGGGGGACACTGAAGCTTTCTTT
cdr3_aa: CASSFAPGDTEAFF

j_call: TRBJ2-1
d_call: -
v_call: TRBV24-1
clone_size: -
cdr3_nt: TGTGCCACCAGTGATGCCGGGACCGAGGGTCAGTTCTTC
cdr3_aa: CATSDAGTEGQFF

j_call: TRBJ2-7
d_call: -
v_call: TRBV5-5
clone_size: few
cdr3_nt: TGTGCCAGCAGCTTGATTCGGGATTCCAACGAGCAGTACTTC
cdr3_aa: CASSLIRDSNEQYF

j_call: TRBJ2-1
d_call: TRBD1
v_call: TRBV20-1
clone_size: few
cdr3_nt: TGCAGTGCTAGAGTTGGGGTCGGGACAGGGCTAAACAATGAGCAGTTCTTC
cdr3_aa: CSARVGVGTGLNNEQFF

j_call: TRBJ1-1
d_call: -
v_call: TRBV19
clone_size: -
cdr3_nt: TGTGCCAGTAGTATAGGGGCAGTGGGCACTGAAGCTTTCTTT
cdr3_aa: CASSIGAVGTEAFF

j_call: TRBJ2-7
d_call: -
v_call: TRBV2
clone_size: many
cdr3_nt: TGTGCCAGCAGTGGAGGGGCCACCTACGAGCAGTACTTC
cdr3_aa: CASSGGATYEQYF

j_call: TRBJ2-1
d_call: TRBD1
v_call: TRBV12-3/TRBV12-4
clone_size: -
cdr3_nt: TGTGCCAGCAACCACCTCGGACAGGGTCGCCACAATGAGCAGTTCTTC
cdr3_aa: CASNHLGQGRHNEQFF

j_call: TRBJ2-1
d_call: -
v_call: TRBV20-1
clone_size: few
cdr3_nt: TGCAGTGCTAGAGTGGGCCTTATTTACAATGAGCAGTTCTTC
cdr3_aa: CSARVGLIYNEQFF

j_call: TRBJ2-2
d_call: TRBD1
v_call: TRBV14
clone_size: -
cdr3_nt: TGTGCCAGCAGCCTACTCCTCTCGAGGGCAGGGGGATCCGGGGAGCTGTTTTTT
cdr3_aa: CASSLLLSRAGGSGELFF

j_call: TRBJ2-4
d_call: -
v_call: TRBV5-1
clone_size: few
cdr3_nt: TGCGCCAGCAGCTTGGAGCAGGGCAGTCGGTACTTC
cdr3_aa: CASSLEQGSRYF

j_call: TRBJ2-6
d_call: TRBD1
v_call: TRBV28
clone_size: many
cdr3_nt: TGTGCCAGCAGTAGCGGGACAGGGCGCTCTGGGGCCAACGTCCTGACTTTC
cdr3_aa: CASSSGTGRSGANVLTF

j_call: TRBJ2-5
d_call: -
v_call: TRBV20-1
clone_size: many
cdr3_nt: TGCAGTGCTAGAGAAGGGGGGAGGGCGGGTTCGGAGACCCAGTACTTC
cdr3_aa: CSAREGGRAGSETQYF

j_call: TRBJ1-6
d_call: TRBD1
v_call: TRBV20-1
clone_size: -
cdr3_nt: TGCAGTGCTAGGACAGGGTGGGCGGGTAATTCACCCCTCCACTTT
cdr3_aa: CSARTGWAGNSPLHF

j_call: TRBJ1-2
d_call: -
v_call: TRBV27
clone_size: -
cdr3_nt: TGTGCCAGCAGTTCAACGCCAAGACAGTTCTATGGCTACACCTTC
cdr3_aa: CASSSTPRQFYGYTF

j_call: TRBJ2-5
d_call: -
v_call: TRBV12-3/TRBV12-4
clone_size: -
cdr3_nt: TGTGCCAGCAGTTCCACCAAACAGGGACAAGGGACCCAGTACTTC
cdr3_aa: CASSSTKQGQGTQYF

j_call: TRBJ2-7
d_call: TRBD2
v_call: TRBV7-8
clone_size: many
cdr3_nt: TGTGCCAGCAGCTTGGAACTAGCGGGATACTACGAGCAGTACTTC
cdr3_aa: CASSLELAGYYEQYF

j_call: TRBJ2-2
d_call: TRBD2
v_call: TRBV7-8
clone_size: few
cdr3_nt: TGTGCCAGCAGCTTAGATCTGGGCGGGAGAGGAACCGGGGAGCTGTTTTTT
cdr3_aa: CASSLDLGGRGTGELFF

j_call: TRBJ1-5
d_call: -
v_call: TRBV3-1
clone_size: -
cdr3_nt: TGTGCCAGCAGCGAGGGGGAGCGGCCCCAGCATTTT
cdr3_aa: CASSEGERPQHF

j_call: TRBJ2-7
d_call: -
v_call: TRBV7-9
clone_size: few
cdr3_nt: TGTGCCAGCAAGCGCAGTGGAAAAGACGAGCAGTACTTC
cdr3_aa: CASKRSGKDEQYF

j_call: TRBJ2-5
d_call: -
v_call: TRBV5-1
clone_size: few
cdr3_nt: TGCGCCAGCAGCGTACATTCCACTGGGAGGGAGACCCAGTACTTC
cdr3_aa: CASSVHSTGRETQYF

j_call: TRBJ2-5
d_call: -
v_call: TRBV6-6
clone_size: few
cdr3_nt: TGTGCCACTCAGACTAACCTCCAAGAGACCCAGTACTTC
cdr3_aa: CATQTNLQETQYF

j_call: TRBJ2-1
d_call: -
v_call: TRBV9
clone_size: -
cdr3_nt: TGTGCCAGCAGCGTAGGGACAGCCGAGACCAACAATGAGCAGTTCTTC
cdr3_aa: CASSVGTAETNNEQFF

j_call: TRBJ2-3
d_call: TRBD1
v_call: TRBV20-1
clone_size: few
cdr3_nt: TGCAGTGCACCCGGGACAGCCAGGACAGATACGCAGTATTTT
cdr3_aa: CSAPGTARTDTQYF

j_call: TRBJ2-1
d_call: TRBD2
v_call: TRBV5-4
clone_size: -
cdr3_nt: TGTGCCAGCAGCTTGGGGGGGCGACTAGCGGGATACAATGAGCAGTTCTTC
cdr3_aa: CASSLGGRLAGYNEQFF

j_call: TRBJ2-3
d_call: TRBD1
v_call: TRBV6-5
clone_size: -
cdr3_nt: TGTGCCAGCAGTCTAGCGACAGGGGGTTTCACAGATACGCAGTATTTT
cdr3_aa: CASSLATGGFTDTQYF

j_call: TRBJ2-7
d_call: -
v_call: TRBV5-6
clone_size: -
cdr3_nt: TGTGCCAGCAGTCATGGGGTAGGGGGAGGCTACGAGCAGTACTTC
cdr3_aa: CASSHGVGGGYEQYF

j_call: TRBJ1-2
d_call: -
v_call: TRBV2
clone_size: once
cdr3_nt: TGTTCCAGCAGTGAGGACACTAACTATGGCTACACCTTC
cdr3_aa: CSSSEDTNYGYTF

j_call: TRBJ2-1
d_call: -
v_call: TRBV20-1
clone_size: -
cdr3_nt: TGCAGTCACGGTCCATACAGGGAAAAGCAGTTCTTC
cdr3_aa: CSHGPYREKQFF

j_call: TRBJ2-1
d_call: -
v_call: TRBV12-3/TRBV12-4
clone_size: few
cdr3_nt: TGTGCCAGCAGTTCAGGGGGCGGGAGGACCCATGAGCAGTTCTTC
cdr3_aa: CASSSGGGRTHEQFF

j_call: TRBJ2-1
d_call: -
v_call: TRBV19
clone_size: few
cdr3_nt: TGTGCCAGTAGTATAGGGGGCATAAATGAGCAGTTCTTC
cdr3_aa: CASSIGGINEQFF

j_call: TRBJ1-1
d_call: TRBD1
v_call: TRBV27
clone_size: once
cdr3_nt: TGTGCCAGCAGTCCAAAAGGGGACAGGGCCAACACTGAAGCTTTCTTT
cdr3_aa: CASSPKGDRANTEAFF

j_call: TRBJ2-1
d_call: -
v_call: TRBV9
clone_size: many
cdr3_nt: TGTGCCAGCAGCTCTGAGGTAAATGAGCAGTTCTTC
cdr3_aa: CASSSEVNEQFF

j_call: TRBJ1-5
d_call: -
v_call: TRBV2
clone_size: -
cdr3_nt: TGTGCCAGCAGTGCTGTTGGGAACGGGCAGCCCCAGCATTTT
cdr3_aa: CASSAVGNGQPQHF

j_call: TRBJ2-1
d_call: -
v_call: TRBV11-2
clone_size: -
cdr3_nt: TGTGCCAGCAGCCCCTGGCGGCAGGGCGATGAGCAGTTCTTC
cdr3_aa: CASSPWRQGDEQFF

j_call: TRBJ2-3
d_call: -
v_call: TRBV3-1
clone_size: few
cdr3_nt: TGTGCCAGCAGCCGACTTCGGACGTACAGGGATACGCAGTATTTT
cdr3_aa: CASSRLRTYRDTQYF

j_call: TRBJ2-4
d_call: TRBD2
v_call: TRBV30
clone_size: -
cdr3_nt: TGTGCCTGGCGCCTAGCGGGAGTAGACATTCAGTACTTC
cdr3_aa: CAWRLAGVDIQYF

j_call: TRBJ2-1
d_call: TRBD1
v_call: TRBV20-1
clone_size: few
cdr3_nt: TGCAGTGCCAGAGGGGACAGGGAGGGGAATGAGCAGTTCTTC
cdr3_aa: CSARGDREGNEQFF

j_call: TRBJ1-5
d_call: -
v_call: TRBV28
clone_size: -
cdr3_nt: TGTGCCAGCAGTCCGACAGGTAGCCTTAGCAATCAGCCCCAGCATTTT
cdr3_aa: CASSPTGSLSNQPQHF

j_call: TRBJ2-5
d_call: -
v_call: TRBV6-2/TRBV6-3
clone_size: many
cdr3_nt: TGTGCCAGCGAATCCGCGGAACAAAACAAAGAGACCCAGTACTTC
cdr3_aa: CASESAEQNKETQYF

j_call: TRBJ2-7
d_call: TRBD2
v_call: TRBV28
clone_size: many
cdr3_nt: TGTGCCAGCAGTTCCCGAAAGACTAGCGGGAGCTCCTACGAGCAGTACTTC
cdr3_aa: CASSSRKTSGSSYEQYF

j_call: TRBJ2-5
d_call: -
v_call: TRBV6-6
clone_size: few
cdr3_nt: TGTGCCAGCAGTAAGGCTAGCGAAGGCGAGACCCAGTACTTC
cdr3_aa: CASSKASEGETQYF

j_call: TRBJ2-5
d_call: TRBD2
v_call: TRBV10-3
clone_size: -
cdr3_nt: TGTGCCATGGGGGGGGATCAAGAGACCCAGTACTTC
cdr3_aa: CAMGGDQETQYF